These 10 T cell receptor beta chains originate from one sample sequenced in a study of shared T cell receptors in the human thymus. Using immunoSEQ multiplex PCR, the repertoire was profiled, and TCRdb retains in-frame clones only, with some absent. The sample shows about 730,000 clones, roughly 85% of them seen only once. Another study also made use of these data, one on human thymus T cells.

The sequencing input was thymocytes. These receptors came from a girl in the first two years of life with a congenital heart defect.

This clone was observed a single time. The CDR3 sequence: CASSAAVGGEAFF. In DNA, the CDR3 is TGTGCCAGTAGTGCCGCGGTCGGGGGTGAAGCTTTCTTT. This chain connects TRBV19 to TRBJ1-1, with D possibly matching TRBD1 (5 bases). The V end lost 5 bases, the J end lost 7 bases, and 14 bases lay between the germline ends. Germline-derived CDR1 and CDR2 are LNHDA and SQIVND (reference sequence). This CDR3 spans 13 amino acids.

The chain has TRBV5-1 and TRBJ1-1; no reliable D call. Trimming pared 4 bases from V and 5 bases from J, leaving 18 bases between. Germline V gene data show CDR1 as SGHRS and CDR2 as YFSETQ. CDR3 length equals 15 residues. The CDR3 spells CASSPGPRGGTEAFF. CDR3 DNA: TGCGCCAGCAGCCCCGGACCTCGGGGTGGGACTGAAGCTTTCTTT.

This rearrangement joins TRBV19 to TRBJ1-5; 8 positions match TRBD1. The CDR3 length is 18 residues. The germline gives CDR1 LNHDA, CDR2 SQIVND (reference sequence). V was pared by 0 bases and J by 0 bases, with 7 bases of the junction left unmatched. The CDR3 DNA reads as TGTGCCAGTAGTATAGACCCCCCCGGACAGGGTAGCAATCAGCCCCAGCATTTT. Translation: CASSIDPPGQGSNQPQHF.

The CDR3 region is CASSLDRTSGGDGPTQYF. The DNA for the CDR3 is TGTGCCAGCAGCTTAGACCGGACTAGCGGGGGCGACGGTCCTACGCAGTATTTT. The V gene is TRBV7-9, the J gene TRBJ2-3; 13 bases fit TRBD2. The germline gives CDR1 SEHNR, CDR2 FQNEAQ (reference sequence). This CDR3 has 18 residues. The J segment lost 8 bases and the V segment lost 1 base, leaving 12 bases of the junction unmatched. The full variable domain, completed using reference TRBV7-9 and TRBJ2-3, is DTGVSQNPRHKITKRGQNVTFRCDPISEHNRLYWYRQTLGQGPEFLTYFQNEAQLEKSRLLSDRFSAERPKGSFSTLEIQRTEQGDSAMYLCASSLDRTSGGDGPTQYFGPGTRLTVL.

V is TRBV5-5 and J is TRBJ1-6, with D perhaps TRBD1 (5 bases). CDR1 is SGHKS, CDR2 YYEKEE, per germline (reference sequence). Trimming pared 1 base from V and 6 bases from J, leaving 17 bases between. This CDR3 comprises 17 residues. In DNA, the CDR3 is TGTGCCAGCAGCTTGTGGAAAGGGACTCGACCTAATTCACCCCTCCACTTT. The encoded protein is CASSLWKGTRPNSPLHF.

This clone was seen once. V is TRBV2 and J is TRBJ2-5, with TRBD1 matching 7 bases. The CDR3 runs to 13 residues. Germline V gene lookup returns CDR1 SNHLY and CDR2 FYNNEI. V was clipped by 7 bases and J by 4 bases; unmatched bases: 6. CDR3 bases: TGTGCCAGCAATCGGGACAGACTAGAGACCCAGTACTTC. Its translation is CASNRDRLETQYF.

There are a few counts of this clone. This chain joins TRBV4-1 and TRBJ1-2; no firm D call. Germline values: CDR1 MGHRA, CDR2 YSYEKL. Trimming stripped 4 bases from V and 1 base from J, with 10 bases between. The length of the CDR3 is 14 residues. CDR3 sequence reads: CASSRTHSNYGYTF. The CDR3 region has the DNA TGCGCCAGCAGCCGGACTCACAGTAACTATGGCTACACCTTC.

The gene calls are TRBV27 and TRBJ1-2; D is ambiguous. Germline V gives CDR1 MNHEY, CDR2 SMNVEV (reference sequence). The CDR3 has 13 amino acids. V lost 0 bases, J lost 7 bases, and 9 bases lay in between. The CDR3 sequence: CASSLSRDRGYTF. Here the CDR3 DNA reads TGTGCCAGCAGTTTATCGAGGGATCGTGGCTACACCTTC.

This clone was counted a single time. The rearrangement uses TRBV27 and TRBJ2-1, with D tentatively TRBD2 (6 bases). Per the germline V gene, CDR1 is MNHEY and CDR2 is SMNVEV (reference sequence). The CDR3 runs to 17 residues. Trimming took 2 bases from V and 3 from J, leaving 17 bases between them. The CDR3 coding sequence is TGTGCCAGCAGTTTAATTGCTGGGACTGGGTACTACAATGAGCAGTTCTTC. Its protein product is CASSLIAGTGYYNEQFF.

The chain is built from TRBV7-2 and TRBJ2-7; 9 bases fit TRBD1. Germline values: CDR1 SGHTA, CDR2 FQGNSA. This CDR3 has 16 amino acids. Trimming removed 5 bases from V and 2 bases from J; junction bases left unmatched: 10. CDR3 in DNA: TGTGCCAGCAGCCCCACGTCAGGACAGGGGACCTACGAGCAGTACTTC. This encodes CASSPTSGQGTYEQYF.